This T cell receptor (beta chain) was documented in a study of CD8 T cells in Susac syndrome. Study-wide points: The study conceded that relatively few individuals underwent its TCR sequencing and HLA analysis.

In blood CD8+ and CD4+ T cells, TCR beta underwent sequencing. CD8+ and CD4+ T cells were negatively isolated; TEMRA cells were FACS-enriched. Comment on this clonotype: As yet, its antigen is unknown.

The RNA input was about 0.5 to 1 ug, and it was reverse transcribed with random hexamers. The amplification used immunoSEQ multiplex PCR on TCR beta CDR3; it spanned 54 Vbeta and 13 Jbeta. Each CDR3 protein is one row after TCRdb ran MiXCR on the immunoSEQ multiplex PCR reads. The table records 300,000 or so distinct CDR3 sequences, just over 90% of them present only once. The CDR3 extends over 16 amino acids. Per the germline V gene, CDR1 is MNHEY and CDR2 is SVGEGT. Trimming removed 6 bases at V and 5 bases at J, with 20 bases between. The receptor was derived from a human donor with multiple sclerosis. Sequenced material: CD4+ T cells from PBMCs. The V call is TRBV6-2 or TRBV6-3, the J call TRBJ2-1; D possibly uses TRBD1 or TRBD2 (5 bases each). The CDR3 sequence: CASSPFHGAGHNEQFF. The CDR3 DNA reads as TGTGCCAGCAGCCCCTTCCACGGGGCGGGCCACAATGAGCAGTTCTTC.